The entry below gives a single T cell receptor beta chain sequence along with its context. As yet, its antigen is unknown. Looked up from germline, CDR1 is GTSNPN and CDR2 is SVGIG (reference sequence). The CDR3 has 13 residues. V was pared by 3 bases and J by 4 bases, with 3 bases of the junction left unmatched. This record belongs to a study of T cell responses to AZD1222 COVID-19 vaccine. Here immunoSEQ multiplex PCR was the method, and the copy in TCRdb shows in-frame clones only, minus some. Of under 150,000 clones listed, 70% to 90% are singletons. Study results and caveats: It was only after the peak T cell response that any repertoires were sampled. The donors showed a predominance of white British ancestry and of females, with possible underestimation of clonal diversity.

This specimen was peripheral blood, taken on day 0 of AZD1222 vaccination. This TCR derives from an adult in good health. The chain uses TRBV30 and TRBJ2-3; 8 bases fit TRBD2. CDR3 protein: CAWSLGLADTQYF. CDR3 in DNA: TGTGCCTGGAGCTTGGGACTAGCAGATACGCAGTATTTT.